Listed below are T cell receptor beta chains from one sample, sequenced in a study of control samples from healthy donors and cancer patients. Method: immunoSEQ multiplex PCR; TCRdb's copy keeps in-frame clones and lacks some. The data show around 200,000 clones, 85% to 95% seen once. Sequenced: blood. The receptors derive from a man aged 18 to 30 in good health. The CDR3 runs from the conserved cysteine through the conserved F or W. D genes are given only for firm matches. The size field is filled for only some rows; it gives once, few, many or a size class.

clone_size: .
v_call: TRBV7-2
d_call: TRBD2
j_call: TRBJ2-1
cdr3_aa: CASSLWRGDYNEQFF
cdr3_nt: TGTGCCAGCAGCTTATGGCGGGGGGACTACAATGAGCAGTTCTTC

clone_size: .
v_call: TRBV7-9
d_call: TRBD1
j_call: TRBJ1-2
cdr3_aa: CASSLEGAYYGYTF
cdr3_nt: TGTGCCAGCAGCCTAGAGGGGGCTTACTATGGCTACACCTTC

clone_size: .
v_call: TRBV19
d_call: TRBD1
j_call: TRBJ1-1
cdr3_aa: CASSPQTGEGAFF
cdr3_nt: TGTGCCAGTAGTCCCCAAACAGGGGAGGGAGCTTTCTTT

clone_size: .
v_call: TRBV25-1
d_call: .
j_call: TRBJ1-6
cdr3_aa: CASSPRTGIYNSPLHF
cdr3_nt: TGTGCCAGCAGCCCAAGGACTGGGATCTATAATTCACCCCTCCACTTT

clone_size: .
v_call: TRBV21-1
d_call: .
j_call: TRBJ2-7
cdr3_aa: CASSKDRGYEQYF
cdr3_nt: TGTGCCAGCAGCAAAGACAGGGGGTACGAGCAGTACTTC

clone_size: .
v_call: TRBV10-1
d_call: TRBD1
j_call: TRBJ2-7
cdr3_aa: CASSEGGRSYEQYF
cdr3_nt: TGCGCCAGCAGTGAAGGGGGCCGTTCCTACGAGCAGTACTTC

clone_size: .
v_call: TRBV7-9
d_call: .
j_call: TRBJ2-1
cdr3_aa: CASVQEGSSYNEQFF
cdr3_nt: TGTGCCAGCGTACAAGAAGGTAGCTCCTACAATGAGCAGTTCTTC

clone_size: .
v_call: TRBV2
d_call: TRBD1
j_call: TRBJ1-5
cdr3_aa: CASSELGQGGQPQHF
cdr3_nt: TGTGCCAGCAGTGAATTAGGACAGGGAGGTCAGCCCCAGCATTTT

clone_size: .
v_call: TRBV12-3/TRBV12-4
d_call: .
j_call: TRBJ2-7
cdr3_aa: CASSFGTVYEQYF
cdr3_nt: TGTGCCAGCAGTTTCGGGACCGTTTACGAGCAGTACTTC

clone_size: .
v_call: TRBV5-1
d_call: .
j_call: TRBJ2-3
cdr3_aa: CASSFGSTDTQYF
cdr3_nt: TGCGCCAGCAGCTTTGGGAGCACAGATACGCAGTATTTT

clone_size: .
v_call: TRBV5-3
d_call: TRBD1
j_call: TRBJ1-2
cdr3_aa: CARSPAGQGAPDYGYTF
cdr3_nt: TGTGCCAGAAGCCCCGCGGGACAGGGGGCTCCCGACTATGGCTACACCTTC

clone_size: .
v_call: TRBV5-1
d_call: .
j_call: TRBJ1-1
cdr3_aa: CASSSPGSPNTEAFF
cdr3_nt: TGCGCCAGCAGCTCTCCGGGTAGCCCGAACACTGAAGCTTTCTTT

clone_size: once
v_call: TRBV18
d_call: .
j_call: TRBJ2-7
cdr3_aa: CASSPSPGSYEQYF
cdr3_nt: TGTGCCAGCTCGCCGAGCCCAGGCAGCTACGAGCAGTACTTC

clone_size: .
v_call: TRBV24-1
d_call: TRBD1
j_call: TRBJ2-7
cdr3_aa: CATSDPGTGGSYEQYF
cdr3_nt: TGTGCCACCAGTGATCCCGGGACAGGGGGCTCCTACGAGCAGTACTTC

clone_size: .
v_call: TRBV19
d_call: .
j_call: TRBJ2-5
cdr3_aa: CASTPGGPLETQYF
cdr3_nt: TGTGCCAGTACTCCTGGGGGGCCTCTGGAGACCCAGTACTTC

clone_size: .
v_call: TRBV5-1
d_call: .
j_call: TRBJ1-5
cdr3_aa: CASSPGGAEQPQHF
cdr3_nt: TGCGCCAGCAGCCCGGGGGGCGCGGAGCAGCCCCAGCATTTT

clone_size: once
v_call: TRBV4-1
d_call: .
j_call: TRBJ1-6
cdr3_aa: CASSHPVGGNSPLHF
cdr3_nt: TGCGCCAGCAGCCACCCTGTTGGTGGGAACTCACCCCTCCACTTT

clone_size: .
v_call: TRBV5-1
d_call: .
j_call: TRBJ1-2
cdr3_aa: CASTPLARGHLLWGYTF
cdr3_nt: TGCGCCAGCACCCCTCTCGCGCGGGGCCACCTATTATGGGGCTACACCTTC

clone_size: .
v_call: TRBV27
d_call: .
j_call: TRBJ1-5
cdr3_aa: CASRGRENYSNQPQHF
cdr3_nt: TGTGCCAGCAGAGGGAGGGAAAATTATAGCAATCAGCCCCAGCATTTT

clone_size: .
v_call: TRBV6-2/TRBV6-3
d_call: .
j_call: TRBJ1-1
cdr3_aa: CASSPPEGTEAFF
cdr3_nt: TGTGCCAGCAGTCCCCCGGAGGGTACTGAAGCTTTCTTT

clone_size: .
v_call: TRBV10-1
d_call: .
j_call: TRBJ1-4
cdr3_aa: CASSEHLNEKLFF
cdr3_nt: TGCGCCAGCAGTGAGCACCTGAATGAAAAACTGTTTTTT

clone_size: .
v_call: TRBV27
d_call: .
j_call: TRBJ2-2
cdr3_aa: CASSTGGGTGELFF
cdr3_nt: TGTGCCAGCAGTACAGGGGGGGGCACCGGGGAGCTGTTTTTT

clone_size: .
v_call: TRBV5-1
d_call: .
j_call: TRBJ2-7
cdr3_aa: CASSLRSPSYEQYF
cdr3_nt: TGCGCCAGCAGCTTGCGATCTCCATCCTACGAGCAGTACTTC

clone_size: .
v_call: TRBV30
d_call: TRBD2
j_call: TRBJ2-1
cdr3_aa: CAWSVRVLAGGHNEQFF
cdr3_nt: TGTGCCTGGAGTGTACGGGTCCTAGCGGGGGGTCACAATGAGCAGTTCTTC

clone_size: .
v_call: TRBV12-5
d_call: .
j_call: TRBJ2-1
cdr3_aa: CASGIMRSYNEQFF
cdr3_nt: TGTGCTAGTGGTATTATGCGCTCCTACAATGAGCAGTTCTTC

clone_size: once
v_call: TRBV19
d_call: TRBD1
j_call: TRBJ2-7
cdr3_aa: CASSEGAIYEQYF
cdr3_nt: TGTGCCAGTAGTGAGGGGGCAATCTACGAGCAGTACTTC

clone_size: .
v_call: TRBV29-1
d_call: TRBD2
j_call: TRBJ2-1
cdr3_aa: CSVEHSGGVNEQFF
cdr3_nt: TGCAGCGTTGAGCACAGCGGGGGGGTCAATGAGCAGTTCTTC

clone_size: .
v_call: TRBV2
d_call: .
j_call: TRBJ2-7
cdr3_aa: CASGTRTGRWAEQYF
cdr3_nt: TGTGCCAGCGGAACACGTACAGGGAGATGGGCCGAGCAGTACTTC

clone_size: .
v_call: TRBV7-2
d_call: TRBD1
j_call: TRBJ2-7
cdr3_aa: CASSAPRDRVSEQYF
cdr3_nt: TGTGCCAGCAGCGCCCCTCGGGACAGGGTCTCCGAGCAGTACTTC

clone_size: .
v_call: TRBV24-1
d_call: .
j_call: TRBJ1-1
cdr3_aa: CATSDLGAEKAFF
cdr3_nt: TGTGCCACCAGTGATTTGGGAGCCGAGAAAGCTTTCTTT

clone_size: .
v_call: TRBV5-1
d_call: .
j_call: TRBJ2-5
cdr3_aa: CASSLALSETQYF
cdr3_nt: TGCGCCAGCAGCTTGGCCCTCTCGGAGACCCAGTACTTC

clone_size: .
v_call: TRBV3-1/TRBV3-2
d_call: .
j_call: TRBJ2-5
cdr3_aa: CASSQAGPGFQETQYF
cdr3_nt: TGTGCCAGCAGCCAAGCGGGGCCAGGGTTTCAAGAGACCCAGTACTTC

clone_size: .
v_call: TRBV7-8
d_call: .
j_call: TRBJ2-7
cdr3_aa: CASSPGPQGGEQYF
cdr3_nt: TGTGCCAGCAGCCCCGGACCCCAAGGGGGCGAGCAGTACTTC

clone_size: .
v_call: TRBV27
d_call: .
j_call: TRBJ1-2
cdr3_aa: CASSLYGENYGYTF
cdr3_nt: TGTGCCAGCAGTTTATACGGGGAGAACTATGGCTACACCTTC

clone_size: .
v_call: TRBV5-1
d_call: TRBD1
j_call: TRBJ2-3
cdr3_aa: CASSSGQELTDTQYF
cdr3_nt: TGCGCCAGCAGCTCTGGACAGGAGCTCACAGATACGCAGTATTTT

clone_size: .
v_call: TRBV10-3
d_call: .
j_call: TRBJ2-3
cdr3_aa: CAISESRLDTQYF
cdr3_nt: TGTGCCATCAGTGAGTCGAGGCTAGATACGCAGTATTTT

clone_size: .
v_call: TRBV21-1
d_call: .
j_call: TRBJ1-5
cdr3_aa: CASSKDARSRNQPQHF
cdr3_nt: TGTGCCAGCAGCAAGGATGCGAGGTCACGAAATCAGCCCCAGCATTTT

clone_size: .
v_call: TRBV27
d_call: .
j_call: TRBJ2-5
cdr3_aa: CASGWDPETQYF
cdr3_nt: TGTGCCAGCGGCTGGGACCCGGAGACCCAGTACTTC

clone_size: .
v_call: TRBV10-3
d_call: .
j_call: TRBJ2-3
cdr3_aa: CAISGGPTSDTQYF
cdr3_nt: TGTGCCATCAGCGGGGGGCCTACTTCAGATACGCAGTATTTT

clone_size: once
v_call: TRBV7-9
d_call: TRBD1
j_call: TRBJ1-2
cdr3_aa: CASSFQGALDGYTF
cdr3_nt: TGTGCCAGCAGCTTCCAGGGGGCTTTGGATGGCTACACCTTC

clone_size: .
v_call: TRBV18
d_call: TRBD1
j_call: TRBJ2-3
cdr3_aa: CASAGQGTDTQYF
cdr3_nt: TGTGCCAGCGCCGGACAGGGGACAGATACGCAGTATTTT

clone_size: .
v_call: TRBV2
d_call: .
j_call: TRBJ2-5
cdr3_aa: CASSFDPGPYQETQYF
cdr3_nt: TGTGCCAGCAGTTTTGACCCGGGGCCGTACCAAGAGACCCAGTACTTC

clone_size: .
v_call: TRBV9
d_call: .
j_call: TRBJ1-3
cdr3_aa: CASSPRTDHSGNTIYF
cdr3_nt: TGTGCCAGCAGCCCTAGGACGGACCACTCTGGAAACACCATATATTTT

clone_size: .
v_call: TRBV11-2
d_call: TRBD2
j_call: TRBJ2-7
cdr3_aa: CASSLLSGRVYEQYF
cdr3_nt: TGTGCCAGCAGCTTATTGTCAGGGAGGGTCTACGAGCAGTACTTC

clone_size: once
v_call: TRBV3-1/TRBV3-2
d_call: .
j_call: TRBJ2-4
cdr3_aa: CASSQDTLPGNIQYF
cdr3_nt: TGTGCCAGCAGCCAAGATACTCTCCCCGGGAACATTCAGTACTTC